Presented here are 18 T cell receptor beta chains from one specimen sequenced in a study of T-cell reconstitution after alpha-beta-depleted transplantation in children. For TCRbeta, the library was prepared with unique molecular identifiers. TCRdb reprocessed the PCR reads with MiXCR, giving one entry per CDR3 protein. This sample has roughly 250,000 distinct CDR3 sequences, with roughly 8% found just once. The sample was PBMCs, mostly from graft donor cells, taken 180 days after TCRalphabeta/CD19-depleted stem cell transplant. The origin of the receptors is a male patient aged 5 to 17 who had a stem cell transplant for acute lymphoblastic leukemia, so the T cells may come from the graft donor.

The sample holds many counts of this clonotype. The chain has TRBV5-1 and TRBJ2-5; D could derive from TRBD1 or TRBD2 (6 bases each). Per the germline V gene, CDR1 is SGHRS and CDR2 is YFSETQ. The CDR3 contains 16 residues. The V end lost 0 bases, the J end lost 2 bases, and 14 bases lay between the germline ends. The CDR3 is CASSLGWGASQETQYF. CDR3 coding DNA: TGCGCCAGCAGCTTGGGTTGGGGGGCTAGTCAAGAGACCCAGTACTTC.

Concerning this clonotype: One base away lies a much larger clone, so this may be a sequencing read error. This chain uses TRBV6-1 with TRBJ2-7, with 7 positions matching TRBD1. The germline CDR1 and CDR2 sequences are MNHNS and SASEGT. The CDR3 is made up of 13 amino acids. Trimming at V came to 11 bases and at J to 2 bases, leaving 9 bases not matched to a gene. CDR3 nucleotide sequence: TGTGCCGCCCAGGGACAGCCAACCTACGAGCAGTACTTC. Translating gives CAAQGQPTYEQYF.

In its sample, this clonotype was seen many times. The chain combines TRBV5-6 with TRBJ1-5, with D perhaps matching TRBD1 (6 bases). The germline gives CDR1 SGHDT, CDR2 YYEEEE. This CDR3 region has 15 residues. The V end was cut by 1 base, the J end by 2 bases, with 10 bases between. CDR3 sequence: CASSLWGPGNQPQHF. CDR3 sequence (DNA): TGTGCCAGCAGCTTGTGGGGGCCGGGCAATCAGCCCCAGCATTTT.

This clonotype was seen at least ten times. V is TRBV19 and J is TRBJ2-1; 7 bases are shared with TRBD1. The ends lost 2 bases at V and 5 bases at J; junction bases unmatched: 3. The CDR3 extends over 14 amino acids. CDR1 and CDR2 (germline): LNHDA, SQIVND (reference sequence). The DNA of the CDR3 is TGTGCCAGTAGTATAACAGGGGCTGACAATGAGCAGTTCTTC. This encodes CASSITGADNEQFF.

This clonotype has at least ten counts. CDR3 coding DNA: TGCGCCAGCAGCTTGGTAGGGCCAGGGAACACTGAAGCTTTCTTT. It yields the protein CASSLVGPGNTEAFF. The rearrangement links TRBV5-1 to TRBJ1-1; D gene unclear. The CDR3 runs to 15 residues. Trimming pared 0 bases from V and 1 base from J, leaving 10 bases between. Per the germline V gene, CDR1 is SGHRS and CDR2 is YFSETQ.

Ten or more counts support this clonotype. The CDR3 is CATSDLTGANVLTF. The CDR3 DNA sequence: TGTGCCACCAGTGATCTTACTGGGGCCAACGTCCTGACTTTC. The V call is TRBV24-1, the J call TRBJ2-6; D is uncertain. In germline, CDR1 is KGHDR, CDR2 SFDVKD. Trimming stripped 3 bases from V and 2 bases from J, with 4 bases between. The CDR3 is 14 residues long.

Ten or more counts support this clonotype. Here the CDR3 reads CASSLVGPAYTEAFF. In nucleotides, the CDR3 is TGTGCCAGCAGCTTAGTCGGACCAGCTTACACTGAAGCTTTCTTT. J is TRBJ1-1 and V is TRBV11-1; D call uncertain. The CDR3 extends over 15 amino acids. Germline assignment: CDR1 SGHAT and CDR2 FQDESV (reference sequence). V lost 1 base to trimming and J lost 3 bases, with 12 bases between them.

This clonotype was recorded at least ten times. CDR3 nucleotide sequence: TGTGCCAGCAACCCACGAACCGCGAACACCGGGGAGCTGTTTTTT. It specifies CASNPRTANTGELFF. The rearrangement joins TRBV2 to TRBJ2-2; D unresolved. This CDR3 region has 15 residues. In germline, CDR1 is SNHLY, CDR2 FYNNEI. Trimming cost V 7 bases and J 0 bases, with 12 bases left between them.

This clonotype was found many times. This chain connects TRBV20-1 to TRBJ2-1; 9 bases are shared with TRBD1. This CDR3 spans 15 amino acids. CDR1 is DFQATT and CDR2 is SNEGSKA in the germline V gene (reference sequence). V shed 0 bases and J 1 base; nucleotides not matched to a gene: 1. The CDR3 spells CSARDGTGSYNEQFF. CDR3 bases: TGCAGTGCTAGAGACGGGACAGGGTCCTACAATGAGCAGTTCTTC.

The sample holds a few counts of this clonotype. This chain uses TRBV12-5 with TRBJ2-3, with 8 positions matching TRBD2. Germline CDR1 and CDR2: LGHNT and FRNRAP. The CDR3 is made up of 14 amino acids. J gave up 14 bases and V 5 bases, and 15 bases lay outside the gene matches. CDR3 nucleotide sequence: TGTGCTAGTGGTCCGACGGGGGGGGGGCGAGAAAGGTATTTT. This gives the protein CASGPTGGGRERYF.

This clonotype came up many times. This chain connects TRBV28 to TRBJ2-7, with D unclear. The CDR3 has 14 amino acids. Trimming left V 3 bases short and J 6 bases short, with 15 bases between. Per germline, CDR1 MDHEN and CDR2 SYDVKM. CDR3 protein: CASSFRLHKTEQYF. CDR3 sequence (DNA): TGTGCCAGCAGTTTCAGACTCCATAAGACCGAGCAGTACTTC.

This clonotype was detected many times. J is TRBJ2-1 and V is TRBV3-1; 7 bases line up with TRBD2. CDR3 size: 15 residues. The germline CDR1 and CDR2 sequences are LGHDT and YNNKEL (reference sequence). V lost 0 bases and J lost 10; bases outside the gene matches: 9. The CDR3 is CASSQDVKRTREQFF. The CDR3 DNA reads TGTGCCAGCAGCCAAGATGTAAAAAGGACTAGGGAGCAGTTCTTC.

The table lists this clonotype with many counts. J is TRBJ2-3 and V is TRBV12-3 or TRBV12-4; 8 bases align to TRBD2. The junction had 3 bases not matched to a gene; V was cut back by 5 bases and J by 8 bases. This CDR3 region has 12 residues. The CDR3 region has the DNA TGTGCCAGCAGTGACGGGAGGGGTACGCAGTATTTT. Translation gives CASSDGRGTQYF.

Note on this clonotype: This may be a read error: a much more frequent sequence differs by one nucleotide. V gene TRBV18 combines with J gene TRBJ2-3, with D perhaps matching TRBD2 (6 bases). Trimming cost V 5 bases and J 2 bases, with 8 bases left between them. The germline CDR1 and CDR2 sequences are KGHSH and LQKENI. The CDR3 length is 13 residues. The CDR3 nucleotides are TGTGCCAGCTCAGCACTAGCCACAGATACGCAGTATTTT. Translated: CASSALATDTQYF.

In its sample, this clonotype was seen many times. The chain recombines TRBV7-2 with TRBJ2-7; D gene unclear. From germline, CDR1 is SGHTA and CDR2 FQGNSA. Trimming left V 3 bases short and J 0 bases short, with 9 bases between. The CDR3 extends over 14 amino acids. In nucleotides, the CDR3 is TGTGCCAGCAGCTTTCTTCAGAGCTCCTACGAGCAGTACTTC. It codes for CASSFLQSSYEQYF.

Note on this clonotype: This may arise from a read error, as a much more abundant clone is one base away. This chain uses TRBV15 with TRBJ2-7, with a weak D call TRBD1 (6 bases). CDR3 size: 16 residues. V lost 5 bases and J lost 8, with 25 bases in between. Looked up from germline, CDR1 is LNHNV and CDR2 is YYDKDF (reference sequence). This CDR3 reads CATSPMFGRGVWQQYF. DNA for the CDR3: TGTGCCACCAGCCCCATGTTTGGCAGGGGCGTCTGGCAGCAGTACTTC.

This clonotype was recorded many times. One end of the junction fails to match germline, which may point to a read error. The J gene is TRBJ2-4, the V gene TRBV28; 12 bases match TRBD1. The CDR3 is 11 residues long. The V gene's germline CDR1 is MDHEN and CDR2 SYDVKM. CDR3 nucleotide sequence: TGTGCCAGCAGTGGGACAGGGGGCTCGAACTTC. It encodes CASSGTGGSNF.

This clonotype was picked up many times. The chain couples TRBV7-2 to TRBJ2-1, with a tentative D call TRBD2 (7 bases). CDR1 SGHTA and CDR2 FQGNSA come from the germline V gene. Trimming took off 1 base at V and 6 bases at J, with 16 bases between the two ends. The CDR3 consists of 16 residues. The CDR3 spells CASSLVVGGVSNEQFF. Written as DNA, the CDR3 is TGTGCCAGCAGCTTAGTGGTAGGGGGGGTTTCCAATGAGCAGTTCTTC.